The clone carrying this T cell receptor beta chain appeared once. What it binds is not known. A read error is likely, as this CDR3 ends without the conserved phenylalanine or tryptophan. CDR1 and CDR2 from the germline V gene are SGHAT and FQNNGV. Trimming took 5 bases from V and 5 from J, leaving 15 bases between them. The CDR3 is made up of 14 amino acids. Using a J-beta primer mix together with a sample-barcoded 5' primer, a second PCR was run for about 6 to 11 cycles. MiXCR was run by TCRdb on the 5' RACE reads, yielding one entry per CDR3 protein. The repertoire has about 1.7 million distinct CDR3 sequences, about 30% of them found once; the top ten carry about 8%. This entry is derived from a study of blood T cells in healthy people across ages. Findings of the study overall: The donors' CMV status was not determined, possibly confounding changes in expanded clonotypes.

Every sample had a minimum of 6 million PBMCs isolated. The source is a woman aged 25 to 45 in good health. V is TRBV11-2 and J is TRBJ1-2, with a possible D match to TRBD1 (5 bases). The specimen was blood. The CDR3 here is CASSIQALLYGYTL. The CDR3 DNA is TGTGCCAGCAGCATACAGGCCCTCCTTTATGGCTACACCCTC.